The TCR beta chain under discussion was sequenced for a study of OX40 agonist ivuxolimab in advanced cancers. Study-wide points: At 0.1 to 3.0 mg/kg and by week 6, CD4+ and CD8+ T cells in the blood had expanded clonally.

Germline CDR1 reads SGHTA; CDR2 reads FQGTGA. Trimming took 1 base from V and 10 from J, leaving 14 bases between them. The CDR3 spans 15 residues. The assay was immunoSEQ multiplex PCR, and TCRdb's table has in-frame clones only and misses some. Among around 95,000 clones listed, 89% were seen once. Patients were ruled out by autoimmune disease history or systemic immunosuppression. This clone turned up a few times. Its target is not known. The material was CD4+ or CD8+ T cells sorted from blood, obtained in a trial of the OX40 agonist ivuxolimab. The rearrangement joins TRBV7-3 to TRBJ1-6, with D perhaps matching TRBD1 (6 bases). The sequence was collected from an adult with an advanced solid tumor such as melanoma, head and neck, liver or kidney cancer. The chain's CDR3 is CASSLRGQGSSPLHF. DNA for the CDR3: TGTGCCAGCAGCTTAAGGGGCCAGGGGAGCTCACCCCTCCACTTT.